This entry describes one TCR beta chain. Antigen unknown. TCRdb redid the calling of the 5' RACE reads with MiXCR, one entry per CDR3 protein. This sample carries about 130,000 distinct CDR3 sequences, roughly 18% of them seen once, and the ten largest clones take roughly 30%. The data originate from a study of CD8 T cells in ankylosing spondylitis. Study-wide points: The disease-linked clones had a CD8+ phenotype and low blood frequencies. A TCR beta motif of eight highly homologous variants appeared characteristic of ankylosing spondylitis blood.

This CDR3 has 11 residues. CDR1 is GTSNPN, CDR2 SVGIG, per germline (reference sequence). The germline V and J ends were trimmed by 5 bases and 1 base, with 5 bases remaining between them. Input material: blood, either unsorted or a sorted T cell fraction (not recorded which). The receptor was derived from a male donor with ankylosing spondylitis. J is TRBJ1-1 and V is TRBV30, with TRBD1 as a possible D gene (5 bases). The CDR3 sequence: CAWGGNTEAFF. Here the CDR3 DNA reads TGTGCCTGGGGGGGGAACACTGAAGCTTTCTTT.